The clone carrying this TCR beta chain occurred once. Antigen: not known. The sample belongs to a study of OX40 agonist ivuxolimab in advanced cancers. Across the whole study: The dose-escalation cohort was over 65% male, with a mean age of about 58 years, ranging about 20 to 85. Two patients with cutaneous melanoma and one with hepatocellular carcinoma, three in total, showed partial responses.

Produced via immunoSEQ multiplex PCR; TCRdb's table is partial and in-frame only. The table lists about 50,000 clones, under 90% of them singletons. Findings of the study overall: In the expanded peripheral T cells, antigen specificity was never determined.

This clonotype was obtained from an adult with an advanced solid tumor such as melanoma, head and neck, liver or kidney cancer. Sequencing was performed on CD4+ or CD8+ T cells sorted from blood, taken in a trial of the OX40 agonist ivuxolimab.

The CDR3 DNA is TGTGCCAGCAGCCCCGCCGGTTACCAAGAGACCCAGTACTTC. It encodes CASSPAGYQETQYF. The chain uses TRBV5-4 and TRBJ2-5, with D uncertain. The CDR3 has 14 residues. Germline V CDR1 and CDR2: SGHNT, YYREEE (reference sequence). V was trimmed by 4 bases and J by 0 bases, leaving 10 bases between them.